Listed here is a single T cell receptor beta chain. Its antigen is unknown. The data were obtained in a study of T cell responses to AZD1222 COVID-19 vaccine. Study-wide background: Second doses at about 4 or about 12 weeks were pooled.

This table comes from immunoSEQ multiplex PCR, and its TCRdb copy is limited to in-frame clones, with some not included. The table records 85,000 to 130,000 clones, more than 85% of them present only once. The CDR3 totals 15 residues. Germline loops: CDR1 SGHNT, CDR2 YENEEA. With V trimmed by 3 bases and J by 10 bases, 5 bases remained unmatched. Regarding the study as a whole: Baseline serostatus was positive in only six AZD1222 recipients. Sampled repertoires all dated from after the peak T cell response. Donors were chiefly white British, with a greater number of females, and clonal diversity was perhaps underestimated.

The clonotype comes from an adult in good health. This specimen was peripheral blood, taken on day 0 of AZD1222 vaccination. The V and J genes are TRBV11-3 and TRBJ2-1; TRBD2 matches 14 bases. The CDR3 DNA follows: TGTGCCAGCAGCTTCGGACTAGCGGGGGGTGGAGAGCAGTTCTTC. This gives the protein CASSFGLAGGGEQFF.